This T cell receptor beta chain was recovered during a study of blood T cells in healthy people across ages. About the study: With template switching, about one barcoded beta molecule was captured per two T cells. Overall study findings and caveats: The study found more naive CD4+ cells and higher diversity in long-lived than aged donors. Diversity of TCR beta per million T cells declined in a roughly linear way with age.

J lost 0 bases, V lost 7 bases, and 3 bases had no gene match. The CDR3 has 13 residues. Per germline, CDR1 SEHNR and CDR2 FQNEAQ (reference sequence). Sample-barcoded 5' priming and a J-beta primer mix drove a second PCR of about 6 to 12 cycles. One entry per CDR3 protein, called by TCRdb with MiXCR from the 5' RACE reads. The sample lists about a million distinct CDR3 sequences; roughly half were seen once. The extraction recovered at least 5.5 micrograms of total RNA per sample. Points on this clonotype: Its antigen is unidentified.

The TCR comes from a woman aged 60-70 years in good health. The specimen was blood. The rearrangement links TRBV7-9 to TRBJ2-7; 7 bases align to TRBD1. The CDR3 reads CASNQGDSYEQYF. The CDR3, as DNA: TGTGCCAGCAACCAGGGGGACTCCTACGAGCAGTACTTC.